Described below is a single T cell receptor beta chain sequence and its context. One end of the junction is discordant with germline, which a read error may explain. The CDR3 sequence is 16 residues long. The germline V gene encodes CDR1 SGHRS and CDR2 YFSETQ. The PCR made use of 60 Vbeta and 13 Jbeta primers. Libraries were prepared by immunoSEQ multiplex PCR; TCRdb keeps only in-frame clonotypes and omits some of them. This table has approximately 190,000 clones, 81% appearing once. The source of the sample is a study of cytomegalovirus exposure and HLA in healthy donors. This chain connects TRBV5-1 to TRBJ2-1; D is perhaps TRBD2 (5 bases). Material for sequencing was PBMCs. The sequence was obtained from a man between 35 and 55 years old in good health and CMV-seropositive. This chain's CDR3 is CASSPSGLTLIGEQFF. For the CDR3, the DNA is TGTGCCAGCAGCCCCAGCGGATTAACTCTAATCGGGGAGCAGTTCTTC.